A selection of T cell receptor beta chains follows, all from one sample in a study of CD4 T cells in relation to SARS-CoV-2 and coronaviruses. Some clones are missing from TCRdb's copy, which holds only in-frame ones; the method was immunoSEQ multiplex PCR. In the table there are some 21,000 clones, under 80% of which are singletons. Which antigens these TCRs recognize remains unknown. The material sequenced was CD4+ T cells from PBMCs, cultured in vitro. These receptors were taken from a human donor in good health. CDR3s include the opening cysteine and the closing phenylalanine or tryptophan. Fields, in order: V gene, D gene, J gene, clone size, CDR3 DNA, CDR3 protein. D genes are given only for firm matches. Where a row states a size, it is once, few, many or the class of an expanded clone; other rows omit it.

v_call: TRBV4-1; d_call: TRBD2; j_call: TRBJ2-2; clone_size: -; cdr3_nt: TGCGCCAGCAGCTCACCATCTAGCGGGAAAAACACCGGGGAGCTGTTTTTT; cdr3_aa: CASSSPSSGKNTGELFF
v_call: TRBV10-3; d_call: TRBD1; j_call: TRBJ1-5; clone_size: few; cdr3_nt: TGTGCCATTGGGACAGAAAATCAGCCCCAGCATTTT; cdr3_aa: CAIGTENQPQHF
v_call: TRBV6-5; d_call: -; j_call: TRBJ1-2; clone_size: -; cdr3_nt: TGTGCCAGCAGTTACGAAGGGGATGGCTACACCTTC; cdr3_aa: CASSYEGDGYTF
v_call: TRBV7-5; d_call: -; j_call: TRBJ1-1; clone_size: -; cdr3_nt: TGTGCCAGAAGCTTGGTGGCCCTGGACAGGAACGGCACTGAAGCTTTCTTT; cdr3_aa: CARSLVALDRNGTEAFF
v_call: TRBV11-3; d_call: TRBD2; j_call: TRBJ2-1; clone_size: few; cdr3_nt: TGTGCCAGCAGCTTAGACACTAGCGGACTATACAATGAGCAGTTCTTC; cdr3_aa: CASSLDTSGLYNEQFF
v_call: TRBV14; d_call: -; j_call: TRBJ2-7; clone_size: once; cdr3_nt: TGTGCCAGCAGCCAAGGTCCTCCCCCGGCCGAGCAGTACTTC; cdr3_aa: CASSQGPPPAEQYF
v_call: TRBV4-1; d_call: TRBD1; j_call: TRBJ1-1; clone_size: -; cdr3_nt: TGCGCCAGCAGCCATTCCAAACCGGGACAGGGGTACACTGAAGCTTTCTTT; cdr3_aa: CASSHSKPGQGYTEAFF
v_call: TRBV28; d_call: -; j_call: TRBJ2-7; clone_size: -; cdr3_nt: TGTGCCAGCACAAAGGGGACGGCCCCCTACGAGCAGTACTTC; cdr3_aa: CASTKGTAPYEQYF
v_call: TRBV5-6; d_call: -; j_call: TRBJ1-2; clone_size: -; cdr3_nt: TGTGCCAGCAGCTCTGACGTAGGTATAGGCTACACCTTC; cdr3_aa: CASSSDVGIGYTF
v_call: TRBV9; d_call: TRBD1; j_call: TRBJ2-5; clone_size: medium-sized; cdr3_nt: TGTGCCAGCAGCGCTACAGGGGGCGCGGGGGAGACCCAGTACTTC; cdr3_aa: CASSATGGAGETQYF
v_call: TRBV11-2; d_call: -; j_call: TRBJ2-7; clone_size: -; cdr3_nt: TGTGCCAGCAGCTTAGATAGTATAGCCAGGACAGTAAAATACGAGCAGTACTTC; cdr3_aa: CASSLDSIARTVKYEQYF
v_call: TRBV5-6; d_call: TRBD1; j_call: TRBJ2-3; clone_size: -; cdr3_nt: TGTGCCAGCAGCTTACCGACAGGGGGCTTTACAGATACGCAGTATTTT; cdr3_aa: CASSLPTGGFTDTQYF
v_call: TRBV12-5; d_call: -; j_call: TRBJ2-4; clone_size: few; cdr3_nt: TGTGCTAGTGGTCGCTGGACAGAAAACATTCAGTACTTC; cdr3_aa: CASGRWTENIQYF
v_call: TRBV27; d_call: TRBD1; j_call: TRBJ2-3; clone_size: once; cdr3_nt: TGTGCCAGCAGTGGACAGGGGGCCGCAGATACGCAGTATTTT; cdr3_aa: CASSGQGAADTQYF
v_call: TRBV7-6; d_call: TRBD2; j_call: TRBJ2-7; clone_size: -; cdr3_nt: TGTGCCAGCAGCTCCAGACTAGCGGGGCTCTACGAGCAGTACTTC; cdr3_aa: CASSSRLAGLYEQYF
v_call: TRBV11-3; d_call: TRBD1; j_call: TRBJ2-7; clone_size: few; cdr3_nt: TGTGCCAGCAGCTTAATGGGACAGGTGTCCTACGAGCAGTACTTC; cdr3_aa: CASSLMGQVSYEQYF
v_call: TRBV9; d_call: -; j_call: TRBJ1-2; clone_size: -; cdr3_nt: TGTGCCAGCAGCGTAGCGAGTACCTATGGCTACACCTTC; cdr3_aa: CASSVASTYGYTF
v_call: TRBV6-5; d_call: TRBD1; j_call: TRBJ1-6; clone_size: few; cdr3_nt: TGTGCCAGCAGTTACTTTGGGACAGGGGATTCACCCCTCCACTTT; cdr3_aa: CASSYFGTGDSPLHF
v_call: TRBV4-1; d_call: -; j_call: TRBJ2-3; clone_size: -; cdr3_nt: TGCGCCAGCAGCCAAGCTAGCGCGAGGATTGGCACAGATACGCAGTATTTT; cdr3_aa: CASSQASARIGTDTQYF
v_call: TRBV5-4; d_call: -; j_call: TRBJ1-6; clone_size: few; cdr3_nt: TGTGCCAGCAGCTCCCCGAAACAGGGATATAAGAATTCACCCCTCCACTTT; cdr3_aa: CASSSPKQGYKNSPLHF
v_call: TRBV6-4; d_call: TRBD1; j_call: TRBJ2-3; clone_size: few; cdr3_nt: TGTGCCAGCAGTGAAGGGACAGGCGGGGCAGATACGCAGTATTTT; cdr3_aa: CASSEGTGGADTQYF
v_call: TRBV7-3; d_call: TRBD1; j_call: TRBJ2-2; clone_size: -; cdr3_nt: TGTGCCAGCAGCTTAAAAGCCGGGACAGGGGTCACCGGGGAGCTGTTTTTT; cdr3_aa: CASSLKAGTGVTGELFF
v_call: TRBV7-8; d_call: -; j_call: TRBJ2-7; clone_size: -; cdr3_nt: TGTGCCAGCGGAGTAACCGGGACGCCGAGCTCCTACGAGCAGTACTTC; cdr3_aa: CASGVTGTPSSYEQYF
v_call: TRBV29-1; d_call: -; j_call: TRBJ1-2; clone_size: -; cdr3_nt: TGCAGCGTTGAAGGGCTCGGGGGCTACACCTTC; cdr3_aa: CSVEGLGGYTF
v_call: TRBV2; d_call: TRBD2; j_call: TRBJ2-7; clone_size: -; cdr3_nt: TGTGCCAGCAGGCAAAGCCTAGCGGGAGGGCTCGAGCAGTACTTC; cdr3_aa: CASRQSLAGGLEQYF
v_call: TRBV6-4; d_call: TRBD2; j_call: TRBJ2-1; clone_size: -; cdr3_nt: TGTGCCAGCAGTGAGACTAGCGGGAGAGGTGACAATGAGCAGTTCTTC; cdr3_aa: CASSETSGRGDNEQFF
v_call: TRBV19; d_call: -; j_call: TRBJ2-7; clone_size: -; cdr3_nt: TGTGCCAGTAGTAGTGGACACCTCTACGAGCAGTACTTC; cdr3_aa: CASSSGHLYEQYF
v_call: TRBV19; d_call: -; j_call: TRBJ2-2; clone_size: -; cdr3_nt: TGTGCCAGTAGTACAGGACAGTCCTACACCGGGGAGCTGTTTTTT; cdr3_aa: CASSTGQSYTGELFF
v_call: TRBV7-9; d_call: TRBD1; j_call: TRBJ2-7; clone_size: -; cdr3_nt: TGTGCCAGCAGCGCAGGACAGGGGGCGGGCGAGCAGTACTTC; cdr3_aa: CASSAGQGAGEQYF
v_call: TRBV29-1; d_call: -; j_call: TRBJ1-1; clone_size: -; cdr3_nt: TGCAGCGTTTTAATTGCGAGAAATACTGAAGCTTTCTTT; cdr3_aa: CSVLIARNTEAFF
v_call: TRBV5-1; d_call: -; j_call: TRBJ2-2; clone_size: few; cdr3_nt: TGCGCCAGCAGCCCCAACCTGAACACCGGGGAGCTGTTTTTT; cdr3_aa: CASSPNLNTGELFF
v_call: TRBV28; d_call: -; j_call: TRBJ1-2; clone_size: -; cdr3_nt: TGTGCCAGCAGTTTATTGCAACAGGGAGGGGGCTATGGCTACACCTTC; cdr3_aa: CASSLLQQGGGYGYTF
v_call: TRBV7-9; d_call: TRBD1; j_call: TRBJ1-6; clone_size: -; cdr3_nt: TGTGCCAGCAGCTGGACAGGGTCCGGTTCACCCCTCCACTTT; cdr3_aa: CASSWTGSGSPLHF
v_call: TRBV5-1; d_call: TRBD1; j_call: TRBJ1-1; clone_size: -; cdr3_nt: TGCGCCAGCAGCGAAGAGGGACAGGGAGGCACTGAAGCTTTCTTT; cdr3_aa: CASSEEGQGGTEAFF
v_call: TRBV19; d_call: TRBD1; j_call: TRBJ2-6; clone_size: -; cdr3_nt: TGTGCCAGTAGAACAAGACAGGGGGCGCAGGGGGCCAACGTCCTGACTTTC; cdr3_aa: CASRTRQGAQGANVLTF
v_call: TRBV7-3; d_call: TRBD1; j_call: TRBJ2-1; clone_size: -; cdr3_nt: TGTGCCAGCAGCGACAGGGGCGCGTCCTACAATGAGCAGTTCTTC; cdr3_aa: CASSDRGASYNEQFF
v_call: TRBV7-9; d_call: -; j_call: TRBJ2-7; clone_size: -; cdr3_nt: TGTGCCAGCAGCCCCGAGAGGAGCGAGCAGTACTTC; cdr3_aa: CASSPERSEQYF
v_call: TRBV4-2; d_call: TRBD2; j_call: TRBJ2-1; clone_size: -; cdr3_nt: TGTGCCAGCAGCCAGCCCGACGGTCTAGCGGGAGGGGAGCAGTTCTTC; cdr3_aa: CASSQPDGLAGGEQFF
v_call: TRBV5-1; d_call: TRBD2; j_call: TRBJ2-7; clone_size: few; cdr3_nt: TGCGCCAGCAGACCCGGACTAGCGGGAGGGCGGGAATACGAGCAGTACTTC; cdr3_aa: CASRPGLAGGREYEQYF
v_call: TRBV3-1/TRBV3-2; d_call: TRBD1; j_call: TRBJ1-1; clone_size: -; cdr3_nt: TGTGCCAGCAGCCAGGCCACAGGGGGCGTAACGGCTTTCTTT; cdr3_aa: CASSQATGGVTAFF
v_call: TRBV3-1/TRBV3-2; d_call: -; j_call: TRBJ1-6; clone_size: few; cdr3_nt: TGTGCCAGCAGCCAAGACTGGAATTCACCCCTCCACTTT; cdr3_aa: CASSQDWNSPLHF
v_call: TRBV19; d_call: TRBD1; j_call: TRBJ1-6; clone_size: -; cdr3_nt: TGTGCCAGTAGAGGACAGGGTCGATCACCCCTCCACTTT; cdr3_aa: CASRGQGRSPLHF
v_call: TRBV28; d_call: -; j_call: TRBJ2-5; clone_size: -; cdr3_nt: TGTGCCAGCAGTTTAACAAGTCCAGAGACCCAGTACTTC; cdr3_aa: CASSLTSPETQYF
v_call: TRBV27; d_call: TRBD2; j_call: TRBJ2-5; clone_size: -; cdr3_nt: TGTGCCAGCAGTCGAAAGGGTCCCGTGTTAGCGGGAGTGTGGCAAGAGACCCAGTACTTC; cdr3_aa: CASSRKGPVLAGVWQETQYF
v_call: TRBV12-3/TRBV12-4; d_call: -; j_call: TRBJ1-5; clone_size: few; cdr3_nt: TGTGCCAGCAGTAACCAGGGCAACCAGCCCCAGCATTTT; cdr3_aa: CASSNQGNQPQHF
v_call: TRBV19; d_call: -; j_call: TRBJ2-7; clone_size: -; cdr3_nt: TGTGCCAGTAGTAACCGGGACACCACCCGCGAGCAGTACTTC; cdr3_aa: CASSNRDTTREQYF
v_call: TRBV11-2; d_call: -; j_call: TRBJ2-7; clone_size: -; cdr3_nt: TGTGCCAGCAGGCTACCAGGCAGAGAGTACGAGCAGTACTTC; cdr3_aa: CASRLPGREYEQYF
v_call: TRBV7-7; d_call: TRBD2; j_call: TRBJ2-1; clone_size: -; cdr3_nt: TGTGCCAGCAGCCGTGCCCTTAGCGGGAGTTCCCACAATGAGCAGTTCTTC; cdr3_aa: CASSRALSGSSHNEQFF
v_call: TRBV5-4; d_call: -; j_call: TRBJ2-6; clone_size: -; cdr3_nt: TGTGCCAGCAGCTTAAATGAGGGCGCTGGGGCCAACGTCCTGACTTTC; cdr3_aa: CASSLNEGAGANVLTF
v_call: TRBV7-3; d_call: TRBD2; j_call: TRBJ2-1; clone_size: -; cdr3_nt: TGTGCCAGCAGCTCCTTAGCGGGAGCCTACAATGAGCAGTTCTTC; cdr3_aa: CASSSLAGAYNEQFF
v_call: TRBV18; d_call: -; j_call: TRBJ2-3; clone_size: -; cdr3_nt: TGTGCCAGCTCACCAGCGCCGGTGCAGGGCACAGATACGCAGTATTTT; cdr3_aa: CASSPAPVQGTDTQYF
v_call: TRBV3-1/TRBV3-2; d_call: -; j_call: TRBJ2-1; clone_size: -; cdr3_nt: TGTGCCAGCAGCCCTACCCACAACTCCTACAATGAGCAGTTCTTC; cdr3_aa: CASSPTHNSYNEQFF